These T cell receptor beta chains were read from a single sample in a study of vaccination effects on CD4 cells after COVID-19. Assay used: immunoSEQ multiplex PCR; TCRdb lists only in-frame clones, some missing. The profile covers roughly 68,000 clones, with roughly 74% appearing a single time and roughly 1.5% taken by the ten largest. For these receptors, no antigen is known. The sequencing here drew on CD4+ T cells from PBMCs cultured with HCoV-229E spike peptides, taken after COVID-19 vaccination. The receptors were sampled from a human donor who received a COVID-19 vaccine. Both conserved end residues are part of each CDR3. A D gene is named only where the DNA matches it firmly. Size is stated for part of the rows, as once, few or many counts, or as a class when the clone is expanded.

>TRBJ1-5|TRBV7-3|.|.
CASSLTRDQPQHF
TGTGCCAGCAGCTTAACCAGGGATCAGCCCCAGCATTTT
>TRBJ2-3|TRBV30|once|TRBD1
CAWSVRGQGAPSGTDTQYF
TGTGCCTGGAGTGTACGCGGACAGGGGGCACCTAGCGGCACAGATACGCAGTATTTT
>TRBJ1-1|TRBV19|.|.
CASSRTPRGEAFF
TGTGCCAGTAGTAGGACACCGCGCGGTGAAGCTTTCTTT
>TRBJ1-1|TRBV7-2|.|.
CASSLAPENTEAFF
TGTGCCAGCAGCTTAGCTCCGGAAAACACTGAAGCTTTCTTT
>TRBJ1-2|TRBV4-1|.|.
CASSQVEQGLYGYTF
TGCGCCAGCAGCCAAGTGGAACAGGGATTATATGGCTACACCTTC
>TRBJ1-5|TRBV7-9|.|TRBD1
CASSSGTGARQPQHF
TGTGCCAGCAGCTCCGGGACAGGGGCGCGTCAGCCCCAGCATTTT
>TRBJ2-1|TRBV19|few|TRBD2
CASRNWTSGGTLNNEQFF
TGTGCCAGTAGAAACTGGACTAGCGGGGGGACACTTAACAATGAGCAGTTCTTC
>TRBJ2-2|TRBV7-3|.|.
CASSLSPPPGELFF
TGTGCCAGCAGCTTAAGTCCCCCCCCCGGGGAGCTGTTTTTT
>TRBJ2-1|TRBV5-1|.|.
CASSPDRLNEQFF
TGCGCCAGCAGCCCCGACAGGCTGAATGAGCAGTTCTTC
>TRBJ1-2|TRBV3-1/TRBV3-2|.|.
CASSQVVGDGYTF
TGTGCCAGCAGCCAAGTGGTAGGGGATGGCTACACCTTC
>TRBJ1-5|TRBV19|.|TRBD1
CASSDHRTGPQPQHF
TGTGCCAGTAGTGACCACCGGACAGGGCCTCAGCCCCAGCATTTT
>TRBJ1-1|TRBV14|few|TRBD1
CASSQAGTGGRNTEAFF
TGTGCCAGCAGCCAAGCCGGGACAGGGGGCAGGAACACTGAAGCTTTCTTT
>TRBJ1-1|TRBV21-1|.|.
CASSPRGNTEAFF
TGTGCCAGCAGTCCCAGGGGCAACACTGAAGCTTTCTTT
>TRBJ2-2|TRBV28|.|TRBD2
CASSSSGGADTGELFF
TGTGCCAGCAGTTCTAGCGGGGGGGCGGACACCGGGGAGCTGTTTTTT
>TRBJ2-5|TRBV21-1|.|.
CASSKVPRGGQETQYF
TGTGCCAGCAGCAAAGTTCCTCGAGGGGGGCAAGAGACCCAGTACTTC
>TRBJ1-1|TRBV18|few|.
CASSQNSNTEAFF
TGTGCCAGCTCACAAAACAGTAACACTGAAGCTTTCTTT
>TRBJ1-4|TRBV7-2|.|.
CASSFPEGGLGEKLFF
TGTGCCAGCAGCTTCCCAGAGGGGGGGCTAGGAGAAAAACTGTTTTTT
>TRBJ2-3|TRBV24-1|.|.
CATSAGRYNTDTQYF
TGTGCCACCAGTGCAGGGCGATACAACACAGATACGCAGTATTTT
>TRBJ1-4|TRBV6-5|.|.
CASSYSLRQFTEKLFF
TGTGCCAGCAGTTACTCCCTTCGGCAGTTTACTGAAAAACTGTTTTTT
>TRBJ1-5|TRBV5-4|.|TRBD1
CPTGYSNQPQHF
TGCCCGACAGGGTATAGCAATCAGCCCCAGCATTTT
>TRBJ2-1|TRBV5-1|.|TRBD2
CASSAAGTSASNEQFF
TGCGCCAGCAGCGCCGCCGGGACTAGCGCCTCCAATGAGCAGTTCTTC
>TRBJ1-1|TRBV7-3|.|.
CASSLMAQGNTEAFF
TGTGCCAGCAGCTTAATGGCCCAGGGGAACACTGAAGCTTTCTTT
>TRBJ2-5|TRBV6-5|few|.
CASSSLSGPGLQYF
TGTGCCAGCAGTTCCCTCTCCGGCCCAGGGCTCCAGTACTTC
>TRBJ2-5|TRBV4-1|.|TRBD1
CASSQLSLGQGTQETQYF
TGCGCCAGCAGCCAGCTGTCTTTGGGACAGGGGACCCAAGAGACCCAGTACTTC
>TRBJ1-1|TRBV4-1|.|.
CASSQDRGTEAFF
TGCGCCAGCAGCCAAGATCGAGGCACTGAAGCTTTCTTT
>TRBJ1-2|TRBV6-2/TRBV6-3|.|.
CASSRGSFGYGYTF
TGTGCCAGCAGTAGGGGGTCCTTCGGGTATGGCTACACCTTC
>TRBJ2-1|TRBV5-6|.|TRBD1
CASSRTGGDSREQFF
TGTGCCAGCAGCCGGACAGGGGGCGATTCGCGTGAGCAGTTCTTC
>TRBJ1-1|TRBV5-4|.|.
CASSFGGGLNTEAFF
TGTGCCAGCAGCTTCGGGGGAGGGCTGAACACTGAAGCTTTCTTT
>TRBJ1-4|TRBV18|.|.
CASSPVISLGRAPEKLFF
TGTGCCAGCTCACCAGTAATTAGTCTCGGCAGGGCGCCAGAAAAACTGTTTTTT
>TRBJ1-5|TRBV6-5|.|TRBD1
CASSPTGGFNQPQHF
TGTGCCAGCAGCCCGACAGGGGGTTTCAATCAGCCCCAGCATTTT
>TRBJ1-1|TRBV5-1|.|.
CASSLDYGPTEAFF
TGCGCCAGCAGCTTGGATTATGGGCCAACTGAAGCTTTCTTT
>TRBJ2-3|TRBV6-4|.|.
CASSEAGSTDTQYF
TGTGCCAGCAGTGAAGCAGGTAGCACAGATACGCAGTATTTT
>TRBJ1-1|TRBV21-1|.|.
CASSNRVIRTNTEAFF
TGTGCCAGCAGCAACAGGGTAATCCGGACGAACACTGAAGCTTTCTTT
>TRBJ1-4|TRBV10-2|.|.
CASSEAATTNEKLFF
TGCGCCAGCAGTGAAGCGGCAACAACTAATGAAAAACTGTTTTTT
>TRBJ1-6|TRBV28|few|.
CASSFYVGKDSPLHF
TGTGCCAGCAGTTTCTATGTGGGGAAGGATTCACCCCTCCACTTT
>TRBJ1-4|TRBV21-1|.|.
CASSKAGPGGEEKLFF
TGTGCCAGCAGCAAAGCTGGTCCAGGGGGCGAAGAAAAACTGTTTTTT
>TRBJ1-1|TRBV9|.|.
CASSSRLGANTEAFF
TGTGCCAGCAGCTCCCGTCTAGGGGCGAACACTGAAGCTTTCTTT
>TRBJ1-1|TRBV18|.|.
CASSGGLMNTEAFF
TGTGCCAGCTCCGGCGGGCTCATGAACACTGAAGCTTTCTTT
>TRBJ1-4|TRBV4-1|.|.
CASSQKTATNEKLFF
TGCGCCAGCAGCCAGAAGACAGCAACTAATGAAAAACTGTTTTTT
>TRBJ1-5|TRBV6-5|.|.
CATEGGSNQPQHF
TGTGCCACCGAGGGGGGTAGCAATCAGCCCCAGCATTTT
>TRBJ1-3|TRBV5-8|few|.
CASSFSYSGNTIYF
TGTGCCAGCAGCTTCTCTTACTCTGGAAACACCATATATTTT
>TRBJ2-2|TRBV5-1|.|.
CASSSDTPSNTGELFF
TGCGCCAGCAGCTCTGACACACCTTCCAACACCGGGGAGCTGTTTTTT
>TRBJ2-5|TRBV3-1/TRBV3-2|.|.
CASSQAGTPGETQYF
TGTGCCAGCAGCCAGGCCGGGACGCCTGGGGAGACCCAGTACTTC
>TRBJ1-5|TRBV6-2/TRBV6-3|.|.
CASSTGGGGNQPQHF
TGTGCCAGCAGTACCGGCGGGGGCGGTAATCAGCCCCAGCATTTT
>TRBJ1-3|TRBV9|.|.
CASSVAEQGLYSGNTIYF
TGTGCCAGCAGCGTAGCTGAGCAGGGACTATACTCTGGAAACACCATATATTTT
>TRBJ2-2|TRBV2|.|.
CASSEAGGAGTGELFF
TGTGCCAGCAGTGAAGCAGGAGGGGCTGGCACCGGGGAGCTGTTTTTT
>TRBJ1-6|TRBV9|.|.
CASSVGGDYSIVDSPLHF
TGTGCCAGCAGCGTAGGAGGAGATTATTCGATTGTAGATTCACCCCTCCACTTT
>TRBJ1-4|TRBV30|.|TRBD1
CAWGDRAEEKLFF
TGTGCCTGGGGGGACAGGGCGGAGGAAAAACTGTTTTTT
>TRBJ2-2|TRBV24-1|once|.
CATSAGGINTGELFF
TGTGCCACCTCGGCCGGGGGAATAAACACCGGGGAGCTGTTTTTT